The sequence of this T cell receptor (beta chain) was determined in a study of early T cells in non-severe SARS-CoV-2 infection. About the research overall: The chains were unpaired, and the sequenced material was bulk RNA from unsorted whole blood.

Notes on the study in general: VDJdb matches were skewed toward anti-spike CD8 T cell responses.

This clonotype ranks as medium-sized. Antigen: not known. TCRdb fed the 5' RACE reads into MiXCR, producing one record per CDR3 protein. The repertoire holds some 97,000 distinct CDR3 sequences, 8% to 13% seen once, with roughly 5% in the top ten. V lost 1 base and J 5 bases, leaving 12 bases between the germline ends. CDR3 length equals 14 residues. Per the germline V gene, CDR1 is LNHNV and CDR2 is YYDKDF (reference sequence). The starting material was whole blood, obtained at baseline. The sequence came from an adult who was a healthcare worker with PCR-confirmed SARS-CoV-2 infection or an uninfected control (not recorded which). This sequence joins TRBV15 and TRBJ2-7; no clear D. The chain's CDR3 is CATSRVSRSNEQYF. DNA of the CDR3: TGTGCCACCAGCAGAGTCTCCCGGAGCAACGAGCAGTACTTC.